The source of this T cell receptor (beta chain) is a study of glioma-infiltrating T cells. Whole-study results and caveats: Only very few CDR3 sequences appeared in both tissue and blood.

This clonotype was observed at least ten times. Antigen: not known. The iRepertoire nested amplicon-rescue multiplex PCR amplified TCR alpha and beta CDR3s from RNA. Each CDR3 protein gets one entry after TCRdb re-called the multiplex PCR reads with MiXCR. The sample shows around 130,000 distinct CDR3 sequences, 24% of them seen only once. Sequencing used glioma tissue, nonneoplastic brain tissue, or PBMCs (not recorded which). This clonotype was obtained from a human donor with low-grade glioma or glioblastoma, undergoing nonglioma brain surgery, or in good health (not recorded which).

CDR3 amino acids: CASSYVRIQETQYF. CDR3 bases: TGTGCCAGCAGTTACGTAAGGATCCAAGAGACCCAGTACTTC. V is TRBV6-2 or TRBV6-3 and J is TRBJ2-5; D gene uncertain. Between the trimmed V and J ends, which lost 2 bases and 1 base, there was a span of 8 bases. Germline V lookup: CDR1 MNHEY, CDR2 SVGEGT. The CDR3 is made up of 14 amino acids.